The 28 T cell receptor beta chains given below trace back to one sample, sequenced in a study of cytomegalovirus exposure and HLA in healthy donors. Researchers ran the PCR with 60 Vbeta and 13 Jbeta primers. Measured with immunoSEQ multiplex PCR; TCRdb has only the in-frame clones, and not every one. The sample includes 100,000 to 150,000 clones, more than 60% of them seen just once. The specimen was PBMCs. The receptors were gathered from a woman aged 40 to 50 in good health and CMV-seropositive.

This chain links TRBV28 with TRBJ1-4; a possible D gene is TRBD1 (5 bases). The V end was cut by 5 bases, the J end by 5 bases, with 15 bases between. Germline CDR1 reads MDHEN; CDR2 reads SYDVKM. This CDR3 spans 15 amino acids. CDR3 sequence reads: CASSRGRTGNEKLFF. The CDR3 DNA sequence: TGTGCCAGCAGTCGGGGGAGGACGGGGAATGAAAAACTGTTTTTT.

The CDR3 sequence: CASSTNTGTGGTEAFF. CDR3 DNA: TGTGCCAGTAGTACCAACACCGGGACAGGGGGCACTGAAGCTTTCTTT. The rearrangement uses TRBV19 and TRBJ1-1, with 11 bases matching TRBD1. Trimming took 4 bases from V and 4 from J; bases not matched to a gene: 8. CDR3 length: 16 amino acids. Germline values: CDR1 LNHDA, CDR2 SQIVND (reference sequence).

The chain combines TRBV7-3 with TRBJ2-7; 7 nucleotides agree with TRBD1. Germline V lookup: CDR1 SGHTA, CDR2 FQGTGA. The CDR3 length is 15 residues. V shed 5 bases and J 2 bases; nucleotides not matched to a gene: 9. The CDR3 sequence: CASSVLSGTAYEQYF. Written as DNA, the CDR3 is TGTGCCAGCAGCGTATTATCCGGGACAGCCTACGAGCAGTACTTC.

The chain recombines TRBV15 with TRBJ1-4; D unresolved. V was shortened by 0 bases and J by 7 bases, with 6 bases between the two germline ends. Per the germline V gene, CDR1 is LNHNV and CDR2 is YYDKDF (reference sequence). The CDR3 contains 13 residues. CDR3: CATSRDIGEKLFF. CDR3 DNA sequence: TGTGCCACCAGCAGAGATATCGGTGAAAAACTGTTTTTT. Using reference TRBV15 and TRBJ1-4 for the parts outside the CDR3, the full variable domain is DAMVIQNPRYQVTQFGKPVTLSCSQTLNHNVMYWYQQKSSQAPKLLFHYYDKDFNNEADTPDNFQSRRPNTSFCFLDIRSPGLGDTAMYLCATSRDIGEKLFFGSGTQLSVL.

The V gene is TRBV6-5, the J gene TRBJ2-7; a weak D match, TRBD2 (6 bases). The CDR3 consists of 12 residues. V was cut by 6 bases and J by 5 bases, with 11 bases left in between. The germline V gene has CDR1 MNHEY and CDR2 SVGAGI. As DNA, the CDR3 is TGTGCCAGCAGCCGGCGGGGCGACGAGCAGTACTTC. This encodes CASSRRGDEQYF.

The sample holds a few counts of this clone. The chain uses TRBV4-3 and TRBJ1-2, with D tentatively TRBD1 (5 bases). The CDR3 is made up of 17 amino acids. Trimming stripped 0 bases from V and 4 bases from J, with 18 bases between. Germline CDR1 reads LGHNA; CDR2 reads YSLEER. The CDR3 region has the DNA TGCGCCAGCAGCCAAGAAGTCATCGGGGGTTCTAGCTATGGCTACACCTTC. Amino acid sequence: CASSQEVIGGSSYGYTF.

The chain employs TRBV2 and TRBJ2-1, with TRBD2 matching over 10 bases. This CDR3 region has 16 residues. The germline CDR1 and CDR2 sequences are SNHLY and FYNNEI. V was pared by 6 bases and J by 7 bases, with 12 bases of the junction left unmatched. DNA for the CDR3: TGTGCCAGCAGCAGAAGCCTAGCGGGAGCTCAGAATGAGCAGTTCTTC. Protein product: CASSRSLAGAQNEQFF. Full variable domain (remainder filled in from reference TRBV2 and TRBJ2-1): EPEVTQTPSHQVTQMGQEVILRCVPISNHLYFYWYRQILGQKVEFLVSFYNNEISEKSEIFDDQFSVERPDGSNFTLKIRSTKLEDSAMYFCASSRSLAGAQNEQFFGPGTRLTVL.

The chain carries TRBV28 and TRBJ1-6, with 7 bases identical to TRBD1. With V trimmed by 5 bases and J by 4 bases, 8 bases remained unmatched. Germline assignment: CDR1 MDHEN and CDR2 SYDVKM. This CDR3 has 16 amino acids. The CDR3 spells CASSSEGTVYNSPLHF. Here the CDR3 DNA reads TGTGCCAGCAGTAGCGAAGGGACAGTATATAATTCACCCCTCCACTTT.

CDR3 region: CASSLVGTERGTNEQFF. The DNA of the CDR3 is TGCGCCAGCAGCTTGGTGGGTACGGAGCGGGGGACCAATGAGCAGTTCTTC. The chain couples TRBV5-1 to TRBJ2-1, with TRBD2 matching 8 bases. The V segment lost 0 bases and the J segment 6 bases; nucleotides outside the gene matches: 11. CDR3 length: 17 amino acids. Germline CDR1 and CDR2: SGHRS and YFSETQ.

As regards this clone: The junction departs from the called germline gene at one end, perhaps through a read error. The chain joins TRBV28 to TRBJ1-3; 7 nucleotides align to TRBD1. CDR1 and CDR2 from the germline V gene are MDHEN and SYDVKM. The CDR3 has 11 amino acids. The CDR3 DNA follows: TGTGCCAGCAGTTTATCGGGACAGACGGTTTTT. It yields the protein CASSLSGQTVF.

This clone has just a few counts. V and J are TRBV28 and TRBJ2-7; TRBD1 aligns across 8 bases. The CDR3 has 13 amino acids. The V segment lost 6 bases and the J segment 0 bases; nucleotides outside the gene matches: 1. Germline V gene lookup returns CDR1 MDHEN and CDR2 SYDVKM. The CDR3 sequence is CASRDRVSYEQYF. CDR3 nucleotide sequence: TGTGCCAGCAGGGACAGGGTCTCCTACGAGCAGTACTTC.

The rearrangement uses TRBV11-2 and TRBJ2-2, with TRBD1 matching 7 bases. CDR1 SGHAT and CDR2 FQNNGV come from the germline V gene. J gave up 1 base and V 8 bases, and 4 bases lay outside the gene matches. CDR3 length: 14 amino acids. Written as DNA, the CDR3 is TGTGCCAGCGCACAGGGGTTGAACACCGGGGAGCTGTTTTTT. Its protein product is CASAQGLNTGELFF.

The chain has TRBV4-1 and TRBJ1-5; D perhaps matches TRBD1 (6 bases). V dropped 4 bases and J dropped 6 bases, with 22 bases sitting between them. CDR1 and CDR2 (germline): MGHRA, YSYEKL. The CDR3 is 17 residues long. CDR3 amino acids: CASSPRTGLLDFQPQHF. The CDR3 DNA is TGCGCCAGCAGCCCAAGAACAGGGCTATTAGATTTTCAGCCCCAGCATTTT.

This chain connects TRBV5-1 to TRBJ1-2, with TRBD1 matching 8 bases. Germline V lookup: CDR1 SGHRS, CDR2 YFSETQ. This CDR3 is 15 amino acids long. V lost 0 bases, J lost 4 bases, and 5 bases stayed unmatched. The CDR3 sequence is CASSLVGRGPYGYTF. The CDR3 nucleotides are TGCGCCAGCAGCTTGGTGGGCAGGGGGCCCTATGGCTACACCTTC.

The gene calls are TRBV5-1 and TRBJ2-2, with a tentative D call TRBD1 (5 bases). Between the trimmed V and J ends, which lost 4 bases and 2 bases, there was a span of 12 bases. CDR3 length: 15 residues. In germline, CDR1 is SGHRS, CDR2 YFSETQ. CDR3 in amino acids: CASSQTGPNTGELFF. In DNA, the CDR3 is TGCGCCAGCAGCCAAACAGGACCCAACACCGGGGAGCTGTTTTTT.

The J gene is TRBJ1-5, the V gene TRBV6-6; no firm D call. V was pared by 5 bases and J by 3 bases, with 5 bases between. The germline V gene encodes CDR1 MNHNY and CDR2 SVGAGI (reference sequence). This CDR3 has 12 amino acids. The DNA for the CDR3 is TGTGCCAGCAGTCCCTCCAATCAGCCCCAGCATTTT. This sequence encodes CASSPSNQPQHF.

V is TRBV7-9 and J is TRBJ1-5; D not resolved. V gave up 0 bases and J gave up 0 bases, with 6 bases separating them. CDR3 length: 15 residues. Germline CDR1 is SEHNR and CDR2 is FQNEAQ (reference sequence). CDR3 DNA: TGTGCCAGCAGCTTAGCGGGAGGTAGCAATCAGCCCCAGCATTTT. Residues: CASSLAGGSNQPQHF.

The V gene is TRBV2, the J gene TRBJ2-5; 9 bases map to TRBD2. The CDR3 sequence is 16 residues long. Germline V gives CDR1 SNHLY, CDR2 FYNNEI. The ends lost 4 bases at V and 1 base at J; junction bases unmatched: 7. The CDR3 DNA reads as TGTGCCAGCAGTGTTGTGCTAGCGGGGTTCCAAGAGACCCAGTACTTC. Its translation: CASSVVLAGFQETQYF.

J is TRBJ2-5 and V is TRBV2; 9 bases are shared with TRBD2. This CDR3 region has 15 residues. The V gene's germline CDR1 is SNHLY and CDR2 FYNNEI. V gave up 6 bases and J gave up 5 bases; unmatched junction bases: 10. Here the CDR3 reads CASSARTSVRETQYF. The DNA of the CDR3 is TGTGCCAGCAGCGCGAGGACTAGCGTCCGGGAGACCCAGTACTTC.

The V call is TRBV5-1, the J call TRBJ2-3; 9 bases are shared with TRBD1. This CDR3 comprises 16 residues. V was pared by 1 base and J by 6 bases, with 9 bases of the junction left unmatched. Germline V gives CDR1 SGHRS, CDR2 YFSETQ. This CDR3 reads CASSLSPGQGSDTQYF. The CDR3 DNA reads TGCGCCAGCAGCTTGTCCCCGGGACAGGGATCGGATACGCAGTATTTT.

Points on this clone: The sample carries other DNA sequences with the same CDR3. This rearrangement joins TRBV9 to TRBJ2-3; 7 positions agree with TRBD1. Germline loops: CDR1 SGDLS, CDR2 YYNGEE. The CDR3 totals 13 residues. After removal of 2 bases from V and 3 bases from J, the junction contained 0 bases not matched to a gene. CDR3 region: CASSVTGTDTQYF. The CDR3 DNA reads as TGTGCCAGCAGCGTGACAGGGACAGATACGCAGTATTTT.

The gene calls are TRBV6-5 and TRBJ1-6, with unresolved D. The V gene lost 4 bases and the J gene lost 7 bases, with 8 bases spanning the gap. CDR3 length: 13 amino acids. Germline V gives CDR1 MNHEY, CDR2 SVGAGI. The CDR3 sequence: CASSWAENSPLHF. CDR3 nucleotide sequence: TGTGCCAGCAGTTGGGCAGAGAATTCACCCCTCCACTTT.

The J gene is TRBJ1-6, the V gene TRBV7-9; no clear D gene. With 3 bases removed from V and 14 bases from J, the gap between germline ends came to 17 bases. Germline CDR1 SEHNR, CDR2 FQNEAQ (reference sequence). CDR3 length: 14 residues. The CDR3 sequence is CASSFGVWGETLHF. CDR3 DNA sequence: TGTGCCAGCAGCTTCGGGGTGTGGGGAGAAACCCTCCACTTT.

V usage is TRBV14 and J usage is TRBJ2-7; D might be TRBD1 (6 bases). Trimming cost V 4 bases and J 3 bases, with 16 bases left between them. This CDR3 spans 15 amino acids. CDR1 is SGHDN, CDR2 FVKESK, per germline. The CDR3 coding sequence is TGTGCCAGCAGCCCCCGGGGCAGGGGTATCTACGAGCAGTACTTC. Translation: CASSPRGRGIYEQYF. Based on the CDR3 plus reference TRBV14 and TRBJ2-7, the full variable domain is EAGVTQFPSHSVIEKGQTVTLRCDPISGHDNLYWYRRVMGKEIKFLLHFVKESKQDESGMPNNRFLAERTGGTYSTLKVQPAELEDSGVYFCASSPRGRGIYEQYFGPGTRLTVT.

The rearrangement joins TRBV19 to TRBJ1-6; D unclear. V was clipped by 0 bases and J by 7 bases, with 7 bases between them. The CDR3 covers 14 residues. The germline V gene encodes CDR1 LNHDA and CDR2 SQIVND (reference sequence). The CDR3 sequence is CASSIEQFNSPLHF. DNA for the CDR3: TGTGCCAGTAGTATAGAACAGTTCAATTCACCCCTCCACTTT.

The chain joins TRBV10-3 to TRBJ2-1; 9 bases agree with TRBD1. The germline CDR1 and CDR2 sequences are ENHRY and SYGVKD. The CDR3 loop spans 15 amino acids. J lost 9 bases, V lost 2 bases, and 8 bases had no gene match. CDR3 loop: CAISEGTGRSTEQFF. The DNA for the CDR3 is TGTGCCATCAGTGAGGGGACAGGGAGATCTACTGAGCAGTTCTTC.

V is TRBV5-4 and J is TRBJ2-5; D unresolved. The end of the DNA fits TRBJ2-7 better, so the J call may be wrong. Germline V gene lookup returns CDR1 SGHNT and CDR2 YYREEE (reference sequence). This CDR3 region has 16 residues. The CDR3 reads CASSLGPLSLSYEQYF. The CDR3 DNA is TGTGCCAGCAGCTTGGGTCCCTTGTCGCTCTCCTACGAGCAGTACTTC.

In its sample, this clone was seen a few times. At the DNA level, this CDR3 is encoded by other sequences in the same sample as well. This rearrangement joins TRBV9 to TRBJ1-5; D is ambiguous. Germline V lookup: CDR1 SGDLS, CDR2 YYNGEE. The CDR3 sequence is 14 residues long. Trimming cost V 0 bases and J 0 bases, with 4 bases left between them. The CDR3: CASSVDSSNQPQHF. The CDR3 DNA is TGTGCCAGCAGCGTAGACAGTAGCAATCAGCCCCAGCATTTT.